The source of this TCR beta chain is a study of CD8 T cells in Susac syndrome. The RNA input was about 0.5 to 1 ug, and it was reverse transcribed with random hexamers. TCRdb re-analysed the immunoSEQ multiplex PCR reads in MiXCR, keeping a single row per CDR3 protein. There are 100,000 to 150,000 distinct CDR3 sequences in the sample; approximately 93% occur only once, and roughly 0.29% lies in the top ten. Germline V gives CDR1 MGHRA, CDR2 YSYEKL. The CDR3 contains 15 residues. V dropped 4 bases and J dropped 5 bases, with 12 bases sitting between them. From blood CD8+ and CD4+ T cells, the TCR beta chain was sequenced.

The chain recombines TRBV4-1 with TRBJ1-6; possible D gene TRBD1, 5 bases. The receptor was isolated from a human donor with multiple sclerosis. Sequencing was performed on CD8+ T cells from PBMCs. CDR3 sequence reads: CASSRGVDHNSPLHF. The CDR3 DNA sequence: TGCGCCAGCAGCCGGGGGGTTGACCATAATTCACCCCTCCACTTT.